This TCR beta chain derives from a study of T cells in Graves' hyperthyroidism and ophthalmopathy. Study context: It was at initial diagnosis, before any treatment, that peripheral blood was collected.

Using RNA transcripts as the source, TCR beta CDR3 regions were amplified. A set of HTBI primers served as the primers for a first-round RT-PCR of the TCR CDR3. TCRdb independently ran MiXCR on the multiplex PCR reads; one entry per CDR3 protein. The sample carries about 500,000 distinct CDR3 sequences, roughly 15% recorded once. Fresh peripheral blood, under 11 ml, yielded the PBMCs. The CDR3 length is 18 residues. Per the germline V gene, CDR1 is MDHEN and CDR2 is SYDVKM. Trimming at V came to 7 bases and at J to 5 bases, leaving 18 bases not matched to a gene. Study results and caveats: A model of 13 V-J pairs discriminated ophthalmopathy from stable hyperthyroidism.

This clonotype was observed a handful of times. The antigen remains undetermined. The TCR sequence derives from a woman aged 25 to 39 with Graves' ophthalmopathy. Material for sequencing was blood. V and J are TRBV28 and TRBJ2-3; 10 bases line up with TRBD2. The CDR3 region is CASNFPPGVAGGGDTQYF. The CDR3 nucleotides are TGTGCCAGCAATTTCCCCCCTGGGGTAGCGGGAGGAGGAGATACGCAGTATTTT.